Included here is one T cell receptor (beta chain) sequence, with context. Researchers prepared the TCRbeta library using unique molecular identifiers, the study reports. TCRdb processed the PCR reads anew with MiXCR; each CDR3 protein has one entry. The sample records 350,000 to 400,000 distinct CDR3 sequences, about a fifth being singletons. Germline V gene data show CDR1 as SGHTA and CDR2 as FQGNSA. The CDR3 has 16 amino acids. V lost 1 base, J lost 0 bases, and 12 bases lay in between. This sample is drawn from a study of T-cell reconstitution after alpha-beta-depleted transplantation in children. Specimen: PBMCs from the stem cell graft donor, collected from the stem cell graft. The chain joins TRBV7-2 to TRBJ2-5; the D gene is possibly TRBD2 (5 bases). The source of this sequence is a human donor who donated a stem cell graft to a child with acute myeloid leukemia. CDR3 in amino acids: CASSLVRDWYQETQYF. CDR3 sequence (DNA): TGTGCCAGCAGCTTAGTACGGGATTGGTACCAAGAGACCCAGTACTTC.